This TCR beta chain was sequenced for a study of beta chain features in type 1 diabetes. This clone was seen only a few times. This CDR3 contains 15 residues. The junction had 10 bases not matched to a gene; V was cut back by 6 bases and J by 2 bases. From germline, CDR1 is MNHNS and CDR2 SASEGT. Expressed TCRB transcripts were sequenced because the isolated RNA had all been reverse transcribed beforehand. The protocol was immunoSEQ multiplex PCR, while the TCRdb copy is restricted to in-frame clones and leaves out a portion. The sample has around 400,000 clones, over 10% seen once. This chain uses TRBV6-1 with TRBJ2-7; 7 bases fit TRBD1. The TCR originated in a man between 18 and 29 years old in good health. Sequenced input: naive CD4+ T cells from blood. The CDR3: CASSLKGDRAYEQYF. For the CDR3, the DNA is TGTGCCAGCAGCCTTAAGGGAGACAGGGCCTACGAGCAGTACTTC.